The clone carrying this T cell receptor (beta chain) was detected only once. Study processing details: How many nucleated cells were present was estimated from reference gene primer amplification. Sequenced by immunoSEQ multiplex PCR; TCRdb stores in-frame clones only, minus some. V and J calls plus clone size are reproduced from that table; the DNA served to infer D and trimming. This table holds some 46,000 clones, around 87% found once. These data originate in a study of blood T cell repertoires in COVID-19. Study details: COVID-19 samples, acute and convalescent, were from the United States, Italy and Spain.

Losses at the gene ends were 2 bases for V and 4 bases for J; bases not matched to a gene: 7. There are 16 residues in the CDR3. Germline V gives CDR1 LGHDT, CDR2 YNNKEL (reference sequence). This rearrangement joins TRBV3-1 (or the pseudogene TRBV3-2) to TRBJ2-1, with 8 bases that match TRBD2. Sequencing used peripheral blood. The TCR comes from a human donor in a cohort sampled during active COVID-19. CDR3 region: CASSQFLASGYNEQFF. The CDR3 nucleotides are TGTGCCAGCAGCCAATTTTTGGCTAGCGGGTACAATGAGCAGTTCTTC.